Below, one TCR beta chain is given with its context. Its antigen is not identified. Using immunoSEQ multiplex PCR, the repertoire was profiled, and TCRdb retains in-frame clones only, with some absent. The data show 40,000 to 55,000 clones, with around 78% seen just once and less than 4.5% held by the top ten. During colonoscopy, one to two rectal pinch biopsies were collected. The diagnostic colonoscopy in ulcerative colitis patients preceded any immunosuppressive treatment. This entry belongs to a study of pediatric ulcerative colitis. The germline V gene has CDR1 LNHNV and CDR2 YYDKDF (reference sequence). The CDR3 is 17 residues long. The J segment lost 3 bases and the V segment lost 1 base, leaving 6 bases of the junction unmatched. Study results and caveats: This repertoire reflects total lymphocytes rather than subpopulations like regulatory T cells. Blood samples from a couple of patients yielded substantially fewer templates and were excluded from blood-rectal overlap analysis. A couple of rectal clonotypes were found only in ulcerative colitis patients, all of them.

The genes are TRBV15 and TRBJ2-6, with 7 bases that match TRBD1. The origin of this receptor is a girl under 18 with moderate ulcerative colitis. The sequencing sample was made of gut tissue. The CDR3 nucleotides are TGTGCCACCAGCAGAGGACAGGGACGAGGTGGGGCCAACGTCCTGACTTTC. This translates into CATSRGQGRGGANVLTF.